Listed below are T cell receptor beta chains from one sample, sequenced in a study of T cells after yellow fever vaccination. A single record per CDR3 protein comes from TCRdb applying MiXCR to the 5' RACE reads. The data show about 68,000 distinct CDR3 sequences, over 6% seen once. The starting material was CD8+ T cells sorted from PBMCs, obtained around 45 days after the first yellow fever vaccination. Receptors were obtained from a man between 18 and 35 years old who received the YFV17D yellow fever vaccine. Each CDR3 is given with its conserved first and last residue. D genes are given only for firm matches. Size values are once, few and many counts, or a class for expanded clones, and some rows have none.

j_call: TRBJ1-5; clone_size: -; d_call: -; v_call: TRBV7-9; cdr3_nt: TGTGCCAGCAGCCGTACGTCGGGGTCCCGGAGCAATCAGCCCCAGCATTTT; cdr3_aa: CASSRTSGSRSNQPQHF
j_call: TRBJ2-1; clone_size: many; d_call: -; v_call: TRBV7-2; cdr3_nt: TGTGCCAGCAGTAGAGACTCCTACAATGAGCAGTTCTTC; cdr3_aa: CASSRDSYNEQFF
j_call: TRBJ2-2; clone_size: many; d_call: -; v_call: TRBV29-1; cdr3_nt: TGCAGCGCTTTGGGGGCCGGGGAGCTGTTTTTT; cdr3_aa: CSALGAGELFF
j_call: TRBJ2-4; clone_size: many; d_call: -; v_call: TRBV29-1; cdr3_nt: TGCAGCGTTGAAGAAATCGCCGGGAACATTCAGTACTTC; cdr3_aa: CSVEEIAGNIQYF
j_call: TRBJ1-4; clone_size: many; d_call: TRBD1; v_call: TRBV7-9; cdr3_nt: TGTGCCAGCAGCCCAACATTACAGGGGAGGGAAAAACTGTTTTTT; cdr3_aa: CASSPTLQGREKLFF
j_call: TRBJ2-1; clone_size: many; d_call: -; v_call: TRBV10-3; cdr3_nt: TGTGCCATCAGTGAGTCGGGACTCCAGTTCTTC; cdr3_aa: CAISESGLQFF
j_call: TRBJ1-4; clone_size: -; d_call: -; v_call: TRBV6-5; cdr3_nt: TGTGCCAGCAGCCAAGGAGAATTACTGTTTTTT; cdr3_aa: CASSQGELLFF
j_call: TRBJ2-1; clone_size: -; d_call: TRBD2; v_call: TRBV12-3/TRBV12-4; cdr3_nt: TGTGCCAGCAGAAAGCGGGGGGGCAAAAACAATGAGCAGTTCTTC; cdr3_aa: CASRKRGGKNNEQFF
j_call: TRBJ2-3; clone_size: many; d_call: -; v_call: TRBV7-6; cdr3_nt: TGTGCCAGCAGCCCCCTGGTAGGGTCCGATACGCAGTATTTT; cdr3_aa: CASSPLVGSDTQYF
j_call: TRBJ2-2; clone_size: many; d_call: -; v_call: TRBV6-5; cdr3_nt: TGTGCCAGTCGAATAACGAACACCGGGGAGCTGTTTTTT; cdr3_aa: CASRITNTGELFF
j_call: TRBJ1-1; clone_size: many; d_call: -; v_call: TRBV10-3; cdr3_nt: TGTGCCATCCAAGGCCCGACAGGCACTGAAGCTTTCTTT; cdr3_aa: CAIQGPTGTEAFF
j_call: TRBJ2-5; clone_size: -; d_call: -; v_call: TRBV4-2; cdr3_nt: TGTGCCAGCAGCCAAGAGGGGGGGACAGTACAAGAGACCCAGTACTTC; cdr3_aa: CASSQEGGTVQETQYF
j_call: TRBJ2-3; clone_size: -; d_call: -; v_call: TRBV7-2; cdr3_nt: TGTGCCAGCAGCTTAGATCAACGCGGGCCCACAGATACGCAGTATTTT; cdr3_aa: CASSLDQRGPTDTQYF
j_call: TRBJ2-1; clone_size: many; d_call: -; v_call: TRBV20-1; cdr3_nt: TGCAGTGCTAGACCGACTGATTCCTACAATGAGCAGTTCTTC; cdr3_aa: CSARPTDSYNEQFF
j_call: TRBJ2-5; clone_size: many; d_call: -; v_call: TRBV7-9; cdr3_nt: TGTGCCAGCAGCTTAAAACAGAACTACCCCCGGGAGACCCAGTACTTC; cdr3_aa: CASSLKQNYPRETQYF
j_call: TRBJ1-2; clone_size: many; d_call: -; v_call: TRBV20-1; cdr3_nt: TGCAGTGCTAGAGGTCCCGCCTATGGCTACACCTTC; cdr3_aa: CSARGPAYGYTF
j_call: TRBJ2-7; clone_size: many; d_call: TRBD1; v_call: TRBV10-1; cdr3_nt: TGCGCCAGCAGTGAGTCGGGACAGGGAGGCGAGCAGTACTTC; cdr3_aa: CASSESGQGGEQYF
j_call: TRBJ2-5; clone_size: -; d_call: TRBD1; v_call: TRBV12-3/TRBV12-4; cdr3_nt: TGTGTCAGCAGTTTACGCGGACAGGCGGGTGAGACCCAGTACTTC; cdr3_aa: CVSSLRGQAGETQYF
j_call: TRBJ2-1; clone_size: many; d_call: TRBD1; v_call: TRBV19; cdr3_nt: TGTGCCAGCAAACAGGGGTACACTGAGCAGTTCTTC; cdr3_aa: CASKQGYTEQFF
j_call: TRBJ2-1; clone_size: many; d_call: TRBD1; v_call: TRBV4-1; cdr3_nt: TGCGCCAGCAGCCAAGATGGAGGACAGGACAATGAGCAGTTCTTC; cdr3_aa: CASSQDGGQDNEQFF
j_call: TRBJ2-7; clone_size: many; d_call: TRBD1; v_call: TRBV20-1; cdr3_nt: TGCAGTGCTAGAAACGGACAGGGAGAGATCGAGCAGTACTTC; cdr3_aa: CSARNGQGEIEQYF
j_call: TRBJ2-1; clone_size: many; d_call: TRBD2; v_call: TRBV6-2/TRBV6-3; cdr3_nt: TGTGCCAGCAACGGAGCGGGGGGTACCCTCTCCTACAATGAGCAGTTCTTC; cdr3_aa: CASNGAGGTLSYNEQFF
j_call: TRBJ2-6; clone_size: few; d_call: -; v_call: TRBV2; cdr3_nt: TGTGCCAGCAGCCCTGGACCTCCCTCTGGGGCCAACGTCCTGACTTTC; cdr3_aa: CASSPGPPSGANVLTF
j_call: TRBJ2-2; clone_size: medium-sized; d_call: -; v_call: TRBV6-4; cdr3_nt: TGTGCCAGCAGTGGGACAAACACCGGGGAGCTGTTTTTT; cdr3_aa: CASSGTNTGELFF
j_call: TRBJ1-2; clone_size: many; d_call: -; v_call: TRBV4-2; cdr3_nt: TGTGCCAGCAGTCGCCCCTCGGATGTGAGTGGCTACACCTTC; cdr3_aa: CASSRPSDVSGYTF
j_call: TRBJ2-7; clone_size: many; d_call: -; v_call: TRBV5-1; cdr3_nt: TGCGCCAGCATAGAAAGGGGGGACTCCTACGAGCAGTACTTC; cdr3_aa: CASIERGDSYEQYF
j_call: TRBJ1-1; clone_size: -; d_call: -; v_call: TRBV7-8; cdr3_nt: TGTGCCAGCAGCGATAACACGAACACTGAAGCTTTCTTT; cdr3_aa: CASSDNTNTEAFF
j_call: TRBJ1-2; clone_size: -; d_call: -; v_call: TRBV6-1; cdr3_nt: TGTGCCAGCAGCCGCGACGGACAAGTATGGGGCTACACCTTC; cdr3_aa: CASSRDGQVWGYTF
j_call: TRBJ2-1; clone_size: many; d_call: TRBD2; v_call: TRBV7-9; cdr3_nt: TGTGCCAGCAGCAGAACCTGGACTAGCGGGGGACACGAGCAGTTCTTC; cdr3_aa: CASSRTWTSGGHEQFF
j_call: TRBJ1-1; clone_size: few; d_call: -; v_call: TRBV6-5; cdr3_nt: TGTGCCAGCAGCTTACGTTGGGGCACTGAAGCTTTCTTT; cdr3_aa: CASSLRWGTEAFF
j_call: TRBJ2-1; clone_size: many; d_call: TRBD2; v_call: TRBV20-1; cdr3_nt: TGCAGTGCTGACTCTAGCGGTTTCTACAATGAGCAGTTCTTC; cdr3_aa: CSADSSGFYNEQFF
j_call: TRBJ1-1; clone_size: few; d_call: TRBD1; v_call: TRBV7-3; cdr3_nt: TGTGCCAGCAGCGCTACAGGGGGGGCTGAAGCTTTCTTT; cdr3_aa: CASSATGGAEAFF
j_call: TRBJ2-1; clone_size: -; d_call: -; v_call: TRBV24-1; cdr3_nt: TGTGCCACCAGTGACCTGTCGGGGAACGATGAGCAGTTCTTC; cdr3_aa: CATSDLSGNDEQFF
j_call: TRBJ1-5; clone_size: many; d_call: -; v_call: TRBV7-6; cdr3_nt: TGTGCCAGCAGCTTAGCGTTAGGCCCCCACGGCGCTCAGCCCCAGCATTTT; cdr3_aa: CASSLALGPHGAQPQHF
j_call: TRBJ2-2; clone_size: -; d_call: -; v_call: TRBV20-1; cdr3_nt: TGCAGTGCTAGTCAGCTGGGTAGTATCGCCGGGGAGCTGTTTTTT; cdr3_aa: CSASQLGSIAGELFF
j_call: TRBJ2-7; clone_size: -; d_call: -; v_call: TRBV5-6; cdr3_nt: TGTGCCAGCAGCTGGGACATCGAGGGGTACGAGCAGTACTTC; cdr3_aa: CASSWDIEGYEQYF